The T cell receptor beta chain under discussion was sequenced for a study of cytomegalovirus exposure and HLA in healthy donors. Study-wide points: A later analysis by the authors found several of the most significant clusters apparently linked to common viral pathogens. A later analysis associated 15,000 to 20,000 TCR beta sequences with HLA alleles at a 0.05 false discovery rate. TCR beta V- and J-gene trimming was later associated with a missense DCLRE1C variant. Reports indicated that the classifier achieved high specificity and sensitivity in diagnosing cytomegalovirus status.

In the case of this clone: Antigen: not known.

The PCR employed 60 Vbeta primers together with 13 Jbeta primers. Produced via immunoSEQ multiplex PCR; TCRdb's table is partial and in-frame only. The sample includes about 71,000 clones, around three quarters of them seen just once. This receptor was identified in a woman between 45 and 60 years old in good health and CMV-seropositive. The sample comprised PBMCs.

CDR3 region: CASSAQGKDTQYF. DNA for the CDR3: TGCGCCAGCAGCGCACAGGGTAAAGATACGCAGTATTTT. The chain recombines TRBV5-1 with TRBJ2-3; a weak D match, TRBD1 (6 bases). Trimming pared 4 bases from V and 5 bases from J, leaving 11 bases between. The germline V gene encodes CDR1 SGHRS and CDR2 YFSETQ. The CDR3 runs 13 residues.